What follows are 13 T cell receptor beta chains derived from one specimen sequenced in a study of blood T cell repertoires in COVID-19. Clones were read by immunoSEQ multiplex PCR, and TCRdb kept only the in-frame ones, dropping some. The repertoire holds about 85,000 clones, around 90% seen once, with about 5.3% in the top ten. Material for sequencing was peripheral blood. The receptors were sampled from a man in his 60s with acute or convalescent COVID-19.

V usage is TRBV2 and J usage is TRBJ2-7, with TRBD1 identical over 8 bases. The CDR3 totals 13 residues. Per germline, CDR1 SNHLY and CDR2 FYNNEI. Trimming at V came to 6 bases and at J to 3 bases, leaving 4 bases not matched to a gene. The CDR3 region is CASRDRVNYEQYF. In nucleotides, the CDR3 is TGTGCCAGCAGGGACAGGGTAAACTACGAGCAGTACTTC. Full variable domain (remainder filled in from reference TRBV2 and TRBJ2-7): EPEVTQTPSHQVTQMGQEVILRCVPISNHLYFYWYRQILGQKVEFLVSFYNNEISEKSEIFDDQFSVERPDGSNFTLKIRSTKLEDSAMYFCASRDRVNYEQYFGPGTRLTVT.

Of note for this clone: This same CDR3 is encoded by further DNA sequences in the sample. The gene calls are TRBV19 and TRBJ2-7; D is undetermined. The CDR3 has 11 residues. CDR1 and CDR2 from the germline V gene are LNHDA and SQIVND (reference sequence). Deletions cut 6 bases from V and 3 bases from J, with 6 bases between. CDR3 residues: CASSLGYEQYF. Written as DNA, the CDR3 is TGTGCCAGTAGCCTCGGCTACGAGCAGTACTTC.

The J gene is TRBJ1-1, the V gene TRBV5-4, with 7 bases aligning to TRBD1. The CDR3 runs 16 residues. Germline CDR1 SGHNT, CDR2 YYREEE (reference sequence). Trimming cost V 3 bases and J 3 bases; bases outside gene matches: 11. CDR3 loop: CASSSRQGHGDTEAFF. CDR3 DNA sequence: TGTGCCAGCAGCTCCAGACAGGGTCACGGGGACACTGAAGCTTTCTTT.

The rearrangement uses TRBV18 and TRBJ1-3, with 9 bases aligning to TRBD1. CDR3 length equals 15 residues. The V and J ends lost 0 bases and 5 bases, in that order; junction bases with no gene match: 2. The germline gives CDR1 KGHSH, CDR2 LQKENI. CDR3 bases: TGTGCCAGCTCACCACCGAACAGGGGGCGAAACACCATATATTTT. It specifies CASSPPNRGRNTIYF.

In this sample, this clone turned up once. The V call is TRBV20-1, the J call TRBJ1-3; TRBD1 aligns across 8 bases. Unmatched junction bases numbered 7, after V lost 3 bases and J lost 3 bases. The CDR3 runs to 15 residues. Germline V gene sequence: CDR1 DFQATT, CDR2 SNEGSKA (reference sequence). The DNA of the CDR3 is TGCAGTGCTAGTGATGACAGGGGCATTGGAAACACCATATATTTT. Protein product: CSASDDRGIGNTIYF.

The chain's CDR3 is CASSLALQGAGHTEAFF. In DNA form, the CDR3 reads TGTGCCAGCAGCTTGGCCCTACAGGGGGCAGGCCACACTGAAGCTTTCTTT. V is TRBV5-4 and J is TRBJ1-1; 9 bases match TRBD1. Germline CDR1 reads SGHNT; CDR2 reads YYREEE (reference sequence). This CDR3 contains 17 residues. Unmatched junction bases numbered 9, after V lost 0 bases and J lost 3 bases.

DNA of the CDR3: TGTGCCAGCAGTTTAAGACAGGGAACAAGTGAAAAACTGTTTTTT. This encodes CASSLRQGTSEKLFF. The gene calls are TRBV2 and TRBJ1-4; 7 bases line up with TRBD1. This CDR3 region has 15 residues. The junction had 10 bases not matched to a gene; V was cut back by 5 bases and J by 7 bases. Germline values: CDR1 SNHLY, CDR2 FYNNEI. The variable domain in full, with the rest retrieved from reference TRBV2 and TRBJ1-4, is EPEVTQTPSHQVTQMGQEVILRCVPISNHLYFYWYRQILGQKVEFLVSFYNNEISEKSEIFDDQFSVERPDGSNFTLKIRSTKLEDSAMYFCASSLRQGTSEKLFFGSGTQLSVL.

In this sample, this clone turned up once. The chain joins TRBV5-1 to TRBJ2-3; D possibly corresponds to TRBD1 (5 bases). This CDR3 spans 13 amino acids. The V end was cut by 4 bases, the J end by 9 bases, with 15 bases between. Germline V CDR1 and CDR2: SGHRS, YFSETQ. For the CDR3, the DNA is TGCGCCAGCAGCCAAAATACAGGAGAAACGCAGTATTTT. This gives the protein CASSQNTGETQYF.

V usage is TRBV5-1 and J usage is TRBJ2-3, with 7 positions matching TRBD1. Trimming cost V 4 bases and J 0 bases; bases outside gene matches: 5. The CDR3 contains 15 residues. The germline V gene encodes CDR1 SGHRS and CDR2 YFSETQ. CDR3 coding DNA: TGCGCCAGCAGCCTTAGGGGGCCTAGCACAGATACGCAGTATTTT. This codes for CASSLRGPSTDTQYF.

The chain uses TRBV6-2 or TRBV6-3 and TRBJ1-5; the D gene is possibly TRBD1 (6 bases). The germline V gene encodes CDR1 MNHEY and CDR2 SVGEGT. The CDR3 spans 14 residues. The germline V and J ends were trimmed by 2 bases and 6 bases, with 11 bases remaining between them. In nucleotides, the CDR3 is TGTGCCAGCAGTTACAGGGGGTCGTTTCAGCCCCAGCATTTT. It yields the protein CASSYRGSFQPQHF.

The rearrangement uses TRBV2 and TRBJ2-3; D gene uncertain. Germline values: CDR1 SNHLY, CDR2 FYNNEI. V lost 3 bases and J lost 2, with 6 bases in between. The CDR3 sequence is 13 residues long. The CDR3 nucleotides read TGTGCCAGCAGTGATACAGACACAGATACGCAGTATTTT. Protein product: CASSDTDTDTQYF.

V gene TRBV10-3 combines with J gene TRBJ2-1, with TRBD1 matching over 8 bases. V was clipped by 10 bases and J by 7 bases; unmatched bases: 6. Germline CDR1 and CDR2: ENHRY and SYGVKD. CDR3 size: 12 residues. CDR3 protein: CATEDRANEQFF. CDR3 sequence (DNA): TGTGCCACCGAGGACAGGGCGAATGAGCAGTTCTTC.

The gene calls are TRBV4-1 and TRBJ2-1, with a weak D call TRBD1 (7 bases). The V and J ends lost 3 bases and 5 bases respectively, with 14 bases between them. This CDR3 spans 15 amino acids. In germline, CDR1 is MGHRA, CDR2 YSYEKL. The CDR3 region is CASSQTGTGDNEQFF. The CDR3 bases are TGCGCCAGCAGCCAGACAGGGACGGGGGACAATGAGCAGTTCTTC.